This T cell receptor beta chain was found in a study of technical replicates of blood from several donors (dated by TCRdb to about 2017). Preparation of the library involved the immunoSEQ multiplex PCR assay. TCRdb mirrors the immuneACCESS table, restricted to in-frame sequences. Some clones are absent from its copies; in checked studies, under half trace to an unresolved V gene, and the reason for the others is unknown. The sample table lists 75,000 to 95,000 clones, 90% to 96% of them with a count of one. The ten largest clonotypes hold around 0.4% of the sample. For this clone: Its target antigen remains unknown. Per-base quality was not reported, and no clone a single base away is much larger than it.

This TCR was recovered from a human donor in good health. The sequencing sample was made of T cells isolated from PBMCs.

The nucleotides read TGTGCCTGGAGGACTTTCTACGAGCAGTACTTC. It is translated as CAWRTFYEQYF. The V and J segments used are TRBV30 and TRBJ2-7; no confident D gene assignment can be made. V and J are truncated by 3 bases and 3 bases respectively, leaving an intervening sequence of 6 bases. Reading the germline V gene (reference sequence) gives CDR1 GTSNPN and CDR2 SVGIG. The CDR3, cysteine through phenylalanine, is 11 amino acids long. Only CDR3 DNA is held: 33 bases, read in frame from base 1.